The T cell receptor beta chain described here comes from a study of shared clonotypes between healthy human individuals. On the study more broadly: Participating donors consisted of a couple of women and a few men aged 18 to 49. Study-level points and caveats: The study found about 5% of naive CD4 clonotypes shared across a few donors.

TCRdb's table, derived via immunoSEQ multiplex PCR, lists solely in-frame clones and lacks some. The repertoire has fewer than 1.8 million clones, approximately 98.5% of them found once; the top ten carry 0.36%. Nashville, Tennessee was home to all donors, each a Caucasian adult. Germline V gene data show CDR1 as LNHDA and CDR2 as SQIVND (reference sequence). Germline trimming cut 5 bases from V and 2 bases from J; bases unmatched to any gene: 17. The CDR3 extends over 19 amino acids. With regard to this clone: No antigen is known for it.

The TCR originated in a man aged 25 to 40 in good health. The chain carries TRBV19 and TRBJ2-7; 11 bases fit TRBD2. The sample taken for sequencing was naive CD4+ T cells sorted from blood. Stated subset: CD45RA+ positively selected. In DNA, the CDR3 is TGTGCCAGTAGTCCACGAACCGGACTAGCGGGCGTCCTCACCTACGAGCAGTACTTC. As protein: CASSPRTGLAGVLTYEQYF.